The entry below gives a single T cell receptor beta chain sequence along with its context. This sample was taken from a study of blood T cell repertoires in COVID-19. Germline V gene data show CDR1 as LGHDT and CDR2 as YNNKEL (reference sequence). The CDR3 has 12 amino acids. The junction had 5 bases not matched to a gene; V was cut back by 4 bases and J by 10 bases. Authors' data handling: Counts of nucleated cells, estimated from reference gene primer amplification, were obtained. Here immunoSEQ multiplex PCR was the method, and the copy in TCRdb shows in-frame clones only, minus some. V and J calls and clone size are those listed in that table; D and trimming were worked out from the DNA. The data show over 35,000 clones, with about 77% seen just once and approximately 30% held by the top ten.

The TCR was taken from a man in his fifties or sixties with acute or convalescent COVID-19. This chain links TRBV3-1 (or the pseudogene TRBV3-2) with TRBJ1-2, with 8 nucleotides matching TRBD1. The specimen sequenced was peripheral blood. The CDR3 bases are TGTGCCAGCAGCCCGGGACAGGTTCACTACACCTTC. Protein product: CASSPGQVHYTF.